The rows below give T cell receptor beta chains drawn from one sample of a study of blood T cell repertoires in COVID-19. Assay: immunoSEQ multiplex PCR; the TCRdb copy retains only in-frame clones and omits some. The sample has under 400,000 clones, 89% seen once. Sequencing was done on a sample of peripheral blood. The receptors were gathered from a woman aged 55-75 years with COVID-19, enrolled during active disease. CDR3s include the opening cysteine and the closing phenylalanine or tryptophan.

CDR3 length,V gene,J gene,CDR3 protein
14,TRBV5-6,TRBJ1-1,CASSFSVADTEAFF
14,TRBV19,TRBJ1-2,CASSIMGQGAGYTF
16,TRBV9,TRBJ2-1,CASSPGTGGSYNEQFF
13,TRBV6-5,TRBJ1-1,CASSNPTGTEAFF
13,TRBV28,TRBJ1-2,CASSLDRNYGYTF
15,TRBV11-2,TRBJ2-7,CASSDVGQGSYEQYF
15,TRBV5-1,TRBJ1-4,CASSNGDTANEKLFF
15,TRBV5-5,TRBJ1-6,CASSFGRQANSPLHF
12,TRBV5-1,TRBJ2-1,CASNSPGQEKFF
14,TRBV5-6,TRBJ1-1,CASGTGEEHAEAFF
15,TRBV27,TRBJ1-5,CASSSRPGGNQPQHF
15,TRBV2,TRBJ1-6,CASSEPGVSNSPLHF
15,TRBV4-2,TRBJ2-2,CASSSWDRATGELFF
18,TRBV7-3,TRBJ1-2,CASSLIPGQADANYGYTF
15,TRBV6-5,TRBJ1-2,CASSSSDRGNYGYTF
13,TRBV12-3/TRBV12-4,TRBJ1-2,CASSFGQAYGYTF
13,TRBV12-3/TRBV12-4,TRBJ1-5,CASTAYSNQPQHF
15,TRBV3-1/TRBV3-2,TRBJ1-5,CASSQVMGGGQPQHF
14,TRBV27,TRBJ1-1,CASSPLGGQGLAFF
13,TRBV19,TRBJ2-5,CASSTDRDSTQYF
14,TRBV5-1,TRBJ1-1,CASSFSGGGTEAFF
14,TRBV7-2,TRBJ1-6,CASSPGTVASPLHF
14,TRBV27,TRBJ1-6,CASSLRTGTSPLHF
15,TRBV27,TRBJ1-3,CASSSQGLTGNTIYF
13,TRBV25-1,TRBJ1-1,CASWNRANTEAFF
15,TRBV4-1,TRBJ1-5,CASSQAYGSNQPQHF
15,TRBV7-9,TRBJ1-1,CASRTGGFGDTEAFF
15,TRBV7-7,TRBJ2-1,CASSLGTLSYNEQFF
12,TRBV20-1,TRBJ1-5,CSASAQNQPQHF
15,TRBV9,TRBJ2-5,CASSARDYQIETQYF
13,TRBV28,TRBJ1-2,CASSFRGVGGYTF
14,TRBV28,TRBJ1-2,CASSSGTGSYGYTF
17,TRBV7-9,TRBJ1-6,CASSFTTGSSYNSPLHF
15,TRBV7-3,TRBJ1-1,CASSLMGQGLSEAFF
13,TRBV7-9,TRBJ2-1,CAGGLGLFNEQFF
16,TRBV5-1,TRBJ1-3,CASSRGQEYSGNTIYF
14,TRBV28,TRBJ1-2,CASSLWGINYGYTF
16,TRBV5-1,TRBJ2-1,CASSLATGYNHNEQFF
15,TRBV11-2,TRBJ2-1,CASSLDPSGTNEQFF
14,TRBV4-1,TRBJ1-2,CASSQPQKLAGYTF
14,TRBV5-1,TRBJ1-4,CASSRDSLNEKLFF
14,TRBV28,TRBJ2-3,CASKNRGVTDTQYF
16,TRBV7-3,TRBJ1-2,CASSLMPGRLDYGYTF
15,TRBV19,TRBJ1-5,CASSTGGGVGQPQHF
14,TRBV14,TRBJ1-6,CASSRLGGGSPLHF
14,TRBV5-6,TRBJ1-1,CASSWTGQNTEAFF
15,TRBV28,TRBJ2-7,CASSLLTGSSYEQYF
16,TRBV5-4,TRBJ1-3,CASSALGQGAGNTIYF
13,TRBV28,TRBJ1-5,CASQRGSGQPQHF
15,TRBV5-1,TRBJ1-3,CASSLEQGAGNTIYF
14,TRBV11-1,TRBJ1-2,CASSFAGSPYGYTF
15,TRBV3-1/TRBV3-2,TRBJ1-6,CASSQGGQGNSPLHF
14,TRBV7-9,TRBJ2-7,CASSLEGAGDEQYF
13,TRBV28,TRBJ2-1,CASSPGAYNEQFF
15,TRBV6-5,TRBJ2-2,CASSRGSTRSGELFF
12,TRBV6-1,TRBJ1-2,CASSEKGNGYTF
12,TRBV18,TRBJ2-3,CASSPSSYTQYF
14,TRBV6-6,TRBJ1-3,CASAVTYSGNTIYF
13,TRBV18,TRBJ1-4,CASSGSANEKLFF
15,TRBV7-8,TRBJ1-4,CASNTYRGANEKLFF